This T cell receptor (beta chain) derives from a study of T cell changes during pregnancy in multiple sclerosis. The CDR3 has 14 amino acids. Germline V lookup: CDR1 MNHNY, CDR2 SVGAGI (reference sequence). Trimming removed 6 bases from V and 7 bases from J, with 19 bases in between. Profiling relied on immunoSEQ multiplex PCR, and the TCRdb table lists in-frame clones only, not all of them. The sample includes approximately 53,000 clones, around 87% of them seen just once. The J gene is TRBJ2-7, the V gene TRBV6-6, with TRBD1 as a possible D gene (6 bases). The material sequenced was peripheral blood, taken after pregnancy. This sequence originates from a female donor in good health, enrolled as a control in a pregnancy study. The CDR3 region has the DNA TGTGCCAGCAGCCTAGGGGGAAGCAGGTTAGAGCAGTACTTC. Amino acid sequence: CASSLGGSRLEQYF.